Included here is one TCR beta chain sequence, with context. Antigen: not known. The PCR primers covered 54 TRBV and 13 TRBJ segments. Libraries were prepared by immunoSEQ multiplex PCR; TCRdb keeps only in-frame clonotypes and omits some of them. The repertoire holds around 100,000 clones, with over 90% as singletons. The sample is drawn from a study of T cell repertoires and HLA-DP antigens. V shed 1 base and J shed 1 base, with 10 bases lying between them. The CDR3 is made up of 15 amino acids. CDR1 is MDHEN, CDR2 SYDVKM, per germline. Whole-study findings and limits: Pre-culture clonality, 0.03 to 0.045, was far below sorted CD137+ clonality of roughly 0.4. Responder cells were total CD4+ cells with a HeLa antigen-presenting system.

Untouched CD4+ T cells were isolated by negative selection, averaging about 98% purity. Sequences were obtained from CD4+ T cells from PBMCs. The gene calls are TRBV28 and TRBJ1-1; weak D call: TRBD1 (6 bases). The sequence derives from a woman aged 18 to 35 in good health and CMV-seronegative. The CDR3 sequence is CASSLFVQGNTEAFF. DNA of the CDR3: TGTGCCAGCAGTTTATTTGTACAGGGGAACACTGAAGCTTTCTTT.